This T cell receptor (beta chain) was found in a study of T cell responses to AZD1222 COVID-19 vaccine. General observations from the study: Reports indicate that nearly half of spike-specific TCRs are directed at unmutated variant regions. Two AZD1222 administrations were followed by greater Spike-specific TCR breadth and depth. Donors, mostly white British, included more females; clonal diversity was possibly underestimated.

With 6 bases removed from V and 6 bases from J, the gap between germline ends came to 9 bases. In germline, CDR1 is LNHDA, CDR2 SQIVND (reference sequence). The CDR3 runs to 12 residues. Sequencing used immunoSEQ multiplex PCR; TCRdb keeps in-frame clones, though not all of them. Of about 87,000 clones in the sample, around 90% were seen once. On this clone: The antigen is undetermined.

The receptor was derived from an adult in good health. The rearrangement uses TRBV19 and TRBJ1-5; the D is unclear. The sequencing used peripheral blood, collected on day 0 of AZD1222 vaccination. The CDR3 region has the DNA TGTGCCAGTAGGCCCAACTTTCAGCCCCAGCATTTT. Encoded protein: CASRPNFQPQHF.